This paragraph reports one T cell receptor (beta chain). The sample belongs to a study of cytomegalovirus exposure and HLA in healthy donors. PCR amplification relied on 60 Vbeta primers (plus 13 Jbeta primers). Authors' analysis steps: A later analysis tallied about 80 million unique TCR beta chains, around 12 million of them shared. TCRdb's table, derived via immunoSEQ multiplex PCR, lists solely in-frame clones and lacks some. V, J and clone size are those of that table, while D and trimming were read from the DNA. Among some 32,000 clones, approximately 87% were seen once, and the ten largest hold 2.5% to 3.5%. The CDR3 length is 13 residues. V dropped 2 bases and J dropped 1 base, with 4 bases sitting between them. CDR1 is SGHRS, CDR2 YFSETQ, per germline.

V gene TRBV5-1 combines with J gene TRBJ1-3; D not certain. The TCR comes from a boy aged 5-17 years in good health and CMV-seronegative. The sequencing input was PBMCs. The DNA of the CDR3 is TGCGCCAGCAGCTTTTTATCTGGAAACACCATATATTTT. Translating gives CASSFLSGNTIYF.